The rows below give T cell receptor beta chains drawn from one sample of a study of T cell repertoires in cytomegalovirus infection. TCRdb independently ran MiXCR on the reads; one entry per CDR3 protein. The sample has roughly 76,000 distinct CDR3 sequences, more than 3% seen once. The sequenced sample consisted of PBMCs. The receptors stem from a human donor in good health (CMV status not recorded). Some clones in this sample may be carry-over from other donors' samples. CDR3s include the opening cysteine and the closing phenylalanine or tryptophan. D genes are given only for firm matches. The size field reads once, few, many, or a class for an expanded clone.

clone_size: many; v_call: TRBV7-8; d_call: TRBD1; j_call: TRBJ1-5; cdr3_aa: CASSSAYGTGASFNQPQHF; cdr3_nt: TGTGCCAGCAGCTCCGCCTACGGGACAGGGGCTTCCTTCAATCAGCCCCAGCATTTT
clone_size: many; v_call: TRBV12-3/TRBV12-4; d_call: NA; j_call: TRBJ2-7; cdr3_aa: CASNLGQGGYEQYF; cdr3_nt: TGTGCCAGCAACCTGGGGCAGGGTGGATACGAGCAGTACTTC
clone_size: many; v_call: TRBV18; d_call: NA; j_call: TRBJ1-2; cdr3_aa: CASSPLDGNYGYTF; cdr3_nt: TGTGCCAGCTCGCCCCTCGACGGTAACTATGGCTACACCTTC
clone_size: many; v_call: TRBV19; d_call: TRBD1; j_call: TRBJ2-1; cdr3_aa: CASSIGTGLYYNEQFF; cdr3_nt: TGTGCCAGTAGTATAGGGACAGGGCTGTATTACAATGAGCAGTTCTTC
clone_size: many; v_call: TRBV20-1; d_call: TRBD2; j_call: TRBJ2-2; cdr3_aa: CSARDPTSGDTGELFF; cdr3_nt: TGCAGTGCTAGAGATCCAACTAGCGGGGACACCGGGGAGCTGTTTTTT
clone_size: many; v_call: TRBV7-7; d_call: NA; j_call: TRBJ1-4; cdr3_aa: CASSLELGEKLFF; cdr3_nt: TGTGCCAGCAGCTTAGAATTAGGGGAAAAACTGTTTTTT
clone_size: many; v_call: TRBV12-3/TRBV12-4; d_call: NA; j_call: TRBJ1-1; cdr3_aa: CASSSSGGMGTTEAFF; cdr3_nt: TGTGCCAGCAGTAGCTCTGGGGGAATGGGTACCACTGAAGCTTTCTTT
clone_size: many; v_call: TRBV20-1; d_call: NA; j_call: TRBJ1-3; cdr3_aa: CSGKAPGNTIYF; cdr3_nt: TGCAGTGGGAAAGCTCCTGGAAACACCATATATTTT
clone_size: many; v_call: TRBV20-1; d_call: NA; j_call: TRBJ2-5; cdr3_aa: CSAELAGLETQYF; cdr3_nt: TGCAGTGCTGAGCTCGCAGGGTTAGAGACCCAGTACTTC
clone_size: many; v_call: TRBV28; d_call: NA; j_call: TRBJ1-2; cdr3_aa: CATPPGSPNYGYTF; cdr3_nt: TGTGCCACTCCCCCGGGGAGCCCTAACTATGGCTACACCTTC
clone_size: many; v_call: TRBV7-9; d_call: TRBD1; j_call: TRBJ1-5; cdr3_aa: CASSDRTGEFQHF; cdr3_nt: TGTGCCAGCAGCGATCGGACAGGGGAGTTCCAGCATTTT
clone_size: many; v_call: TRBV6-1; d_call: TRBD1; j_call: TRBJ2-3; cdr3_aa: CASSQLGTGFTQGDTQYF; cdr3_nt: TGTGCCAGCAGCCAGCTTGGGACAGGATTCACCCAGGGGGATACGCAGTATTTT
clone_size: many; v_call: TRBV5-5; d_call: NA; j_call: TRBJ1-1; cdr3_aa: CVSSLLPGTEAFF; cdr3_nt: TGTGTCAGCAGCTTGCTGCCCGGGACTGAAGCTTTCTTT
clone_size: many; v_call: TRBV28; d_call: TRBD1; j_call: TRBJ1-4; cdr3_aa: CAGAGGAAGEKLFF; cdr3_nt: TGTGCCGGGGCAGGGGGCGCAGCAGGTGAAAAACTGTTTTTT
clone_size: few; v_call: TRBV20-1; d_call: NA; j_call: TRBJ2-4; cdr3_aa: CSARDPLRDGTKNIQYF; cdr3_nt: TGCAGTGCTAGAGACCCCTTACGGGACGGAACCAAAAACATTCAGTACTTC
clone_size: many; v_call: TRBV7-9; d_call: NA; j_call: TRBJ1-5; cdr3_aa: CASSREWAGGDQPQHF; cdr3_nt: TGTGCCAGCAGCCGAGAGTGGGCGGGGGGTGATCAGCCCCAGCATTTT
clone_size: many; v_call: TRBV19; d_call: TRBD1; j_call: TRBJ2-3; cdr3_aa: CASSINPTGFGTDTQYF; cdr3_nt: TGTGCCAGTAGTATCAACCCGACAGGGTTTGGTACAGATACGCAGTATTTT
clone_size: many; v_call: TRBV7-2; d_call: TRBD1; j_call: TRBJ2-7; cdr3_aa: CASSLATGGYNEQYF; cdr3_nt: TGTGCCAGCAGCTTAGCGACAGGGGGCTATAACGAGCAGTACTTC
clone_size: many; v_call: TRBV4-3; d_call: NA; j_call: TRBJ1-2; cdr3_aa: CASSHIPSQGYTF; cdr3_nt: TGCGCCAGCAGCCATATCCCCTCCCAGGGCTACACCTTC
clone_size: many; v_call: TRBV6-2/TRBV6-3; d_call: TRBD2; j_call: TRBJ2-1; cdr3_aa: CASSYPGGGAGNEQFF; cdr3_nt: TGTGCCAGCAGTTACCCCGGCGGGGGGGCCGGCAATGAGCAGTTCTTC
clone_size: many; v_call: TRBV24-1; d_call: TRBD1; j_call: TRBJ2-3; cdr3_aa: CATSERVSLKRDSLDTQYF; cdr3_nt: TGTGCCACCAGTGAGCGGGTTTCTTTAAAACGGGACAGTTTAGATACGCAGTATTTT
clone_size: many; v_call: TRBV13; d_call: TRBD1; j_call: TRBJ1-2; cdr3_aa: CASSSGQANYGYTF; cdr3_nt: TGTGCCAGCAGCTCCGGACAGGCAAACTATGGCTACACCTTC
clone_size: many; v_call: TRBV7-3; d_call: NA; j_call: TRBJ2-3; cdr3_aa: CASSSGHRTDTQYF; cdr3_nt: TGTGCCAGCAGCTCCGGACACCGCACAGATACGCAGTATTTT
clone_size: many; v_call: TRBV6-2/TRBV6-3; d_call: NA; j_call: TRBJ2-1; cdr3_aa: CASSKWGKGDEQFF; cdr3_nt: TGTGCCAGCAGTAAGTGGGGGAAGGGCGATGAGCAGTTCTTC
clone_size: many; v_call: TRBV6-2/TRBV6-3; d_call: NA; j_call: TRBJ2-1; cdr3_aa: CASEVEGVRNEQFF; cdr3_nt: TGTGCCAGCGAGGTAGAGGGGGTGAGGAATGAGCAGTTCTTC
clone_size: many; v_call: TRBV7-2; d_call: NA; j_call: TRBJ1-1; cdr3_aa: CASSPGSGNTEAFF; cdr3_nt: TGTGCCAGCAGCCCCGGGTCGGGGAACACTGAAGCTTTCTTT
clone_size: many; v_call: TRBV5-4; d_call: NA; j_call: TRBJ2-5; cdr3_aa: CASSLKGGRETQYF; cdr3_nt: TGTGCCAGCAGCTTGAAAGGAGGGAGAGAGACCCAGTACTTC
clone_size: many; v_call: TRBV4-2; d_call: TRBD2; j_call: TRBJ2-1; cdr3_aa: CASSQASGGANEQFF; cdr3_nt: TGTGCCAGCAGCCAAGCTAGCGGGGGGGCCAATGAGCAGTTCTTC
clone_size: many; v_call: TRBV5-1; d_call: NA; j_call: TRBJ1-2; cdr3_aa: CASSLESLGGYTF; cdr3_nt: TGCGCCAGCAGCTTGGAATCTCTTGGGGGCTACACCTTC
clone_size: many; v_call: TRBV30; d_call: TRBD1; j_call: TRBJ2-1; cdr3_aa: CAWSLDRVNEQFF; cdr3_nt: TGTGCCTGGAGTCTGGACAGGGTGAATGAGCAGTTCTTC
clone_size: many; v_call: TRBV29-1; d_call: TRBD1; j_call: TRBJ1-1; cdr3_aa: CSVRGQGSTEAFF; cdr3_nt: TGCAGCGTCCGAGGACAGGGTAGCACTGAAGCTTTCTTT
clone_size: many; v_call: TRBV6-2/TRBV6-3; d_call: NA; j_call: TRBJ1-1; cdr3_aa: CASSSLRGVNTEAFF; cdr3_nt: TGTGCCAGCAGCTCGCTCAGAGGGGTGAACACTGAAGCTTTCTTT
clone_size: many; v_call: TRBV12-3/TRBV12-4; d_call: TRBD1; j_call: TRBJ1-2; cdr3_aa: CASSNGDRIIYGYTF; cdr3_nt: TGTGCCAGCAGCAACGGGGACAGAATAATCTATGGCTACACCTTC
clone_size: many; v_call: TRBV2; d_call: NA; j_call: TRBJ1-5; cdr3_aa: CASSEAGVQPQHF; cdr3_nt: TGTGCCAGCAGTGAGGCAGGGGTGCAGCCCCAGCATTTT
clone_size: many; v_call: TRBV7-2; d_call: TRBD1; j_call: TRBJ2-1; cdr3_aa: CASSPEGTATNEQFF; cdr3_nt: TGTGCCAGCAGCCCCGAAGGGACAGCAACCAATGAGCAGTTCTTC
clone_size: many; v_call: TRBV6-6; d_call: NA; j_call: TRBJ1-6; cdr3_aa: CASRYGSAYNSPLHF; cdr3_nt: TGTGCCAGCAGATATGGAAGCGCCTATAATTCACCCCTCCACTTT
clone_size: many; v_call: TRBV7-2; d_call: NA; j_call: TRBJ1-3; cdr3_aa: CASRLDRRSGNTIYF; cdr3_nt: TGTGCCAGCAGACTAGACAGGCGCTCTGGAAACACCATATATTTT
clone_size: many; v_call: TRBV19; d_call: NA; j_call: TRBJ1-1; cdr3_aa: CASSINRNTEAFF; cdr3_nt: TGTGCCAGTAGTATCAACAGGAACACTGAAGCTTTCTTT
clone_size: many; v_call: TRBV19; d_call: NA; j_call: TRBJ1-1; cdr3_aa: CASSNPQAGKAEAFF; cdr3_nt: TGTGCCAGTAGCAATCCACAGGCAGGGAAGGCTGAAGCTTTCTTT
clone_size: many; v_call: TRBV27; d_call: NA; j_call: TRBJ1-3; cdr3_aa: CASSWAKASGNTIYF; cdr3_nt: TGTGCCAGCAGTTGGGCAAAAGCCTCTGGAAACACCATATATTTT
clone_size: many; v_call: TRBV18; d_call: NA; j_call: TRBJ1-5; cdr3_aa: CASSPSQGSNQPQHF; cdr3_nt: TGTGCCAGCTCACCGTCTCAGGGAAGCAATCAGCCCCAGCATTTT
clone_size: many; v_call: TRBV12-3/TRBV12-4; d_call: NA; j_call: TRBJ1-1; cdr3_aa: CASSHPWATEAFF; cdr3_nt: TGTGCCAGCAGTCATCCATGGGCGACTGAAGCTTTCTTT
clone_size: many; v_call: TRBV7-6; d_call: NA; j_call: TRBJ2-7; cdr3_aa: CASSLSRGDGEQYF; cdr3_nt: TGTGCCAGCAGCTTATCTCGGGGTGATGGGGAGCAGTACTTC
clone_size: many; v_call: TRBV18; d_call: NA; j_call: TRBJ1-1; cdr3_aa: CASSELGRTMNTEAFF; cdr3_nt: TGTGCCAGCTCAGAATTAGGACGGACTATGAACACTGAAGCTTTCTTT
clone_size: many; v_call: TRBV5-1; d_call: TRBD1; j_call: TRBJ1-1; cdr3_aa: CASSSLGQGNTEAFF; cdr3_nt: TGCGCCAGCAGCTCCTTGGGACAGGGGAACACTGAAGCTTTCTTT
clone_size: many; v_call: TRBV7-2; d_call: NA; j_call: TRBJ2-1; cdr3_aa: CASSLVLNRVSNEQFF; cdr3_nt: TGTGCCAGCAGCTTAGTTCTTAACAGGGTGAGCAATGAGCAGTTCTTC
clone_size: many; v_call: TRBV7-2; d_call: TRBD2; j_call: TRBJ2-1; cdr3_aa: CASSLQRGDEQFF; cdr3_nt: TGTGCCAGCAGCTTACAGCGGGGAGATGAGCAGTTCTTC
clone_size: many; v_call: TRBV6-6; d_call: NA; j_call: TRBJ2-3; cdr3_aa: CASSYSDYTLEDTQYF; cdr3_nt: TGTGCCAGCAGTTACTCGGATTATACTTTGGAGGATACGCAGTATTTT
clone_size: few; v_call: TRBV7-9; d_call: NA; j_call: TRBJ2-1; cdr3_aa: CASSSPPRLGNEQFF; cdr3_nt: TGTGCCAGCAGCAGTCCCCCCCGGCTTGGGAATGAGCAGTTCTTC